This T cell receptor (beta chain) was recorded in a study of tumor and adjacent non-tumor tissue in lung cancer. Three rounds of nested PCR, following a modified ARM-PCR protocol, produced the TCRbeta library. A single record per CDR3 protein comes from TCRdb applying MiXCR to the multiplex PCR reads. The sample yields 75,000 to 95,000 distinct CDR3 sequences, 55% to 80% seen once. No cell sorting was done before RNA was extracted from the tissue. Sequencing was carried out using lung tumor tissue. The TCR sequence derives from a woman in her thirties or forties with non-small cell lung cancer.

CDR3 nucleotides: TGTGCCAGCAGCGAAAGCAGATCCACCGGGACAGCTCAAGAGATCAAGTACTTC. It translates to CASSESRSTGTAQEIKYF. The chain employs TRBV11-2 and TRBJ2-5; 7 bases line up with TRBD1. The CDR3 totals 18 residues. Per the germline V gene, CDR1 is SGHAT and CDR2 is FQNNGV. V dropped 5 bases and J dropped 12; count of bases not matched to a gene: 27.